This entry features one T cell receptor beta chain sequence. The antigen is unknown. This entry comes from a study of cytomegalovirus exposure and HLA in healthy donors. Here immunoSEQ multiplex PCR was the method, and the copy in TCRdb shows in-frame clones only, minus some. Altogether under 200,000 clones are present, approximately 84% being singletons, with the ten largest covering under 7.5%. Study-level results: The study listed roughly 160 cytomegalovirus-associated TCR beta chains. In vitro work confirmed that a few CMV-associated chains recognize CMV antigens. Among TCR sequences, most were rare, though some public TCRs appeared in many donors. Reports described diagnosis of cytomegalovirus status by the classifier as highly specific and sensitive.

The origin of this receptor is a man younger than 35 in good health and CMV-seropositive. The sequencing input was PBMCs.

The CDR3 reads CASKKRLTGTSGPSSYNEQFF. CDR3 nucleotide sequence: TGTGCCAGCAAAAAGCGGCTTACCGGGACTAGCGGGCCGAGCTCCTACAATGAGCAGTTCTTC. This chain connects TRBV2 to TRBJ2-1, with 12 bases lining up with TRBD2. Germline V gene lookup returns CDR1 SNHLY and CDR2 FYNNEI. The CDR3 runs to 21 residues. V trimming: 7 bases; J trimming: 0 bases; junction bases outside the gene matches: 19.